Shown below are 15 T cell receptor beta chains from a single sample sequenced in a study of T cell responses to AZD1222 COVID-19 vaccine. Sequenced by immunoSEQ multiplex PCR; TCRdb stores in-frame clones only, minus some. This sample has roughly 70,000 clones, with nearly 90% found just once. The source material was peripheral blood, sampled 28 days after the second AZD1222 dose. The receptor source for this set is an adult who received the AZD1222 COVID-19 vaccine.

The chain uses TRBV19 and TRBJ1-2; 8 nucleotides match TRBD1. Germline assignment: CDR1 LNHDA and CDR2 SQIVND (reference sequence). Germline trimming cut 5 bases from V and 6 bases from J; bases unmatched to any gene: 11. The length of the CDR3 is 15 residues. The CDR3 spells CASSGIQTGEHGYTF. CDR3 coding DNA: TGTGCCAGTAGTGGCATCCAGACAGGGGAGCATGGCTACACCTTC.

The rearrangement joins TRBV7-2 to TRBJ1-2; D is ambiguous. This CDR3 is 13 amino acids long. V was pared by 1 base and J by 8 bases, with 11 bases between. From germline, CDR1 is SGHTA and CDR2 FQGNSA. CDR3 sequence: CASSLGGTRGYTF. Written as DNA, the CDR3 is TGTGCCAGCAGCTTAGGCGGAACGCGGGGCTACACCTTC.

The chain recombines TRBV5-1 with TRBJ2-7; 9 nucleotides line up with TRBD2. V lost 5 bases to trimming and J lost 5 bases; unmatched junction nucleotides: 11. This CDR3 has 15 residues. Looked up from germline, CDR1 is SGHRS and CDR2 is YFSETQ. CDR3 in DNA: TGCGCCAGCAGGTCCTCTCTAGCGGGATTTAACGAGCAGTACTTC. Its protein product is CASRSSLAGFNEQYF. The full variable domain, in which reference TRBV5-1 and TRBJ2-7 provide the parts outside the CDR3, is KAGVTQTPRYLIKTRGQQVTLSCSPISGHRSVSWYQQTPGQGLQFLFEYFSETQRNKGNFPGRFSGRQFSNSRSEMNVSTLELGDSALYLCASRSSLAGFNEQYFGPGTRLTVT.

The genes are TRBV11-2 and TRBJ1-5, with 7 positions matching TRBD1. This CDR3 is built from 15 residues. Germline V gene lookup returns CDR1 SGHAT and CDR2 FQNNGV. The J segment lost 4 bases and the V segment lost 1 base, leaving 4 bases of the junction unmatched. In DNA form, the CDR3 reads TGTGCCAGCAGCTTAGTACAGGGGCGTAATCAGCCCCAGCATTTT. It codes for CASSLVQGRNQPQHF.

V gene TRBV18 combines with J gene TRBJ1-1, with a weak D call TRBD1 (5 bases). Trimming removed 3 bases at V and 5 bases at J, with 10 bases between. The CDR3 length is 13 residues. In germline, CDR1 is KGHSH, CDR2 LQKENI. The CDR3 coding sequence is TGTGCCAGCTCACCCCCAGGGAATACTGAAGCTTTCTTT. It specifies CASSPPGNTEAFF.

This chain connects TRBV18 to TRBJ1-2; possible D gene TRBD1, 6 bases. The V gene's germline CDR1 is KGHSH and CDR2 LQKENI. With 8 bases removed from V and 6 bases from J, the gap between germline ends came to 25 bases. The CDR3 length is 16 residues. The CDR3 bases are TGTGCCAGCGATAACGGGGGCGGGGTAGGCCAGCATGGCTACACCTTC. Its translation is CASDNGGGVGQHGYTF.

Remarks on this clone: This sample includes further DNA sequences coding for the same CDR3. The chain combines TRBV6-2 or TRBV6-3 with TRBJ2-7; 7 nucleotides align to TRBD2. CDR1 and CDR2 from the germline V gene are MNHEY and SVGEGT. Germline trimming cut 5 bases from V and 0 bases from J; bases unmatched to any gene: 7. The length of the CDR3 is 15 residues. In DNA form, the CDR3 reads TGTGCCAGCAGTCCACTAGCGCAGAGCTCCTACGAGCAGTACTTC. Amino acids: CASSPLAQSSYEQYF.

J is TRBJ1-2 and V is TRBV5-4; unclear D gene. With 4 bases removed from V and 3 bases from J, the gap between germline ends came to 10 bases. Germline CDR1 SGHNT, CDR2 YYREEE (reference sequence). This CDR3 is built from 13 residues. Here the CDR3 DNA reads TGTGCCAGCAGCCGTGACAACGACTATGGCTACACCTTC. Amino acid sequence: CASSRDNDYGYTF.

The J gene is TRBJ1-2, the V gene TRBV6-5, with TRBD1 matching over 11 bases. Germline loops: CDR1 MNHEY, CDR2 SVGAGI. The length of the CDR3 is 16 residues. Trimming cost V 2 bases and J 8 bases; bases outside gene matches: 10. The CDR3 coding sequence is TGTGCCAGCAGTTACAGCCGGACAGGGGGCAGTTACGGCTACACCTTC. Encoded protein: CASSYSRTGGSYGYTF.

This chain uses TRBV19 with TRBJ2-2; TRBD2 aligns across 7 bases. The CDR3 totals 16 residues. V gave up 4 bases and J gave up 7 bases; unmatched junction bases: 12. The germline gives CDR1 LNHDA, CDR2 SQIVND (reference sequence). CDR3 nucleotides: TGTGCCAGTAGTACAACCGGGACTAACGATGTCGGGGAGCTGTTTTTT. Translation: CASSTTGTNDVGELFF.

The chain recombines TRBV11-1 with TRBJ2-7; no firm D call. Trimming removed 4 bases from V and 4 bases from J, with 14 bases in between. Germline loops: CDR1 SGHAT, CDR2 FQDESV (reference sequence). CDR3 length: 14 residues. The CDR3 here is CASSYTRPAYEQYF. CDR3 nucleotide sequence: TGTGCCAGCAGCTATACCCGACCCGCGTACGAGCAGTACTTC.

The rearrangement links TRBV12-5 to TRBJ2-7; 7 bases match TRBD1. CDR3 length: 13 residues. V shed 8 bases, J shed 0 bases, and the junction held 4 bases outside the gene matches. Germline V lookup: CDR1 LGHNT, CDR2 FRNRAP. The CDR3 coding sequence is TGTGCTAGTCAGCCAGGGGGCTCCTACGAGCAGTACTTC. It encodes CASQPGGSYEQYF.

The V call is TRBV19, the J call TRBJ2-3; 7 bases align to TRBD2. The CDR3 is 16 residues long. Germline V gene data show CDR1 as LNHDA and CDR2 as SQIVND (reference sequence). Trimming cost V 3 bases and J 6 bases; bases outside gene matches: 12. The DNA for the CDR3 is TGTGCCAGTAGTATTCAGCGGGGTCCCCGGGTGGATACGCAGTATTTT. Its protein is CASSIQRGPRVDTQYF.

V usage is TRBV6-5 and J usage is TRBJ2-3, with D maybe TRBD1 (6 bases). The CDR3 has 15 amino acids. Trimming took off 6 bases at V and 0 bases at J, with 13 bases between the two ends. Germline CDR1 reads MNHEY; CDR2 reads SVGAGI. CDR3: CASRAGTTSTDTQYF. The CDR3 DNA follows: TGTGCCAGCAGGGCCGGGACAACTAGCACAGATACGCAGTATTTT.

The rearrangement uses TRBV2 and TRBJ2-7; 7 bases align to TRBD2. V was pared by 5 bases and J by 4 bases, with 5 bases of the junction left unmatched. The germline gives CDR1 SNHLY, CDR2 FYNNEI. This CDR3 has 13 amino acids. The CDR3 region is CASSPSGIYEQYF. As DNA, the CDR3 is TGTGCCAGCAGTCCAAGCGGGATTTACGAGCAGTACTTC.